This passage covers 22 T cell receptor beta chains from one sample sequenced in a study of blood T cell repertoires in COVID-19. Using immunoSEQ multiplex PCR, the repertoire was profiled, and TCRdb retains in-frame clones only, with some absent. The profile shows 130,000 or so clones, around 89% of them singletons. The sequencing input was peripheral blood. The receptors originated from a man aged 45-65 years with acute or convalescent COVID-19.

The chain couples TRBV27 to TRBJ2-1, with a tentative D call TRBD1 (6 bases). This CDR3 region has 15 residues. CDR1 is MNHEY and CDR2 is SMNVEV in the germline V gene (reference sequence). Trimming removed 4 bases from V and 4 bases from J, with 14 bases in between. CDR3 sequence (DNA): TGTGCCAGCAGTTCCCGAAACGACAGGTACAATGAGCAGTTCTTC. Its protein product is CASSSRNDRYNEQFF.

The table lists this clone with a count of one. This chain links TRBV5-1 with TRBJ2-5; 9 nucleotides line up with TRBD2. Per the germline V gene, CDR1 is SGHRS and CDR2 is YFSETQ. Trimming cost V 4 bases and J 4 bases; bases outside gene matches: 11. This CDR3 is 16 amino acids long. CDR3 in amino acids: CASSPRGGAVGETQYF. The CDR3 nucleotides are TGCGCCAGCAGCCCACGCGGGGGGGCCGTCGGAGAGACCCAGTACTTC.

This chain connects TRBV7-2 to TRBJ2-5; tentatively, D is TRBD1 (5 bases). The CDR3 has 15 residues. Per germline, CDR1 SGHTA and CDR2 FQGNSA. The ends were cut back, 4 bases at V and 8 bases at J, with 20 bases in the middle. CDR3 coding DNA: TGTGCCAGCAGCTCAGCACCAGGGATAGGCGCAACCCAGTACTTC. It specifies CASSSAPGIGATQYF.

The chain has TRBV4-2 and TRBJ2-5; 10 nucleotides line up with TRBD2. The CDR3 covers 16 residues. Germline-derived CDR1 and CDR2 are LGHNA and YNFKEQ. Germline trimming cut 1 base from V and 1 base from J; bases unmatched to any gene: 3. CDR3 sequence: CASSQGTSGSQETQYF. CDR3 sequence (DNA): TGTGCCAGCAGCCAAGGGACTAGCGGTAGCCAAGAGACCCAGTACTTC.

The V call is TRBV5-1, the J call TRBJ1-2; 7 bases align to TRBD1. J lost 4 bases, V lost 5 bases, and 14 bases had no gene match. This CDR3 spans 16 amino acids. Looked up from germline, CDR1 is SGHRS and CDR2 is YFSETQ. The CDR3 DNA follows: TGCGCCAGCAGGAACTTAAGACAGGGCACCTTCTATGGCTACACCTTC. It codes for CASRNLRQGTFYGYTF.

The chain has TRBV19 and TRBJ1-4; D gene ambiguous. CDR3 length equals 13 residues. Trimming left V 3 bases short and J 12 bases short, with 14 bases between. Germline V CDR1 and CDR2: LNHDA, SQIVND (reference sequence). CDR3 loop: CASSMMEGMELFF. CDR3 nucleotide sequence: TGTGCCAGTAGTATGATGGAGGGTATGGAACTGTTTTTT.

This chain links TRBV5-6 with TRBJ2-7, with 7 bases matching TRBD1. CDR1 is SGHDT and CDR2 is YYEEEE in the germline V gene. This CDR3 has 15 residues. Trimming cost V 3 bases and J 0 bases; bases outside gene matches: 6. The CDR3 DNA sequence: TGTGCCAGCAGCTATGGACAGGCGCCCTCCTACGAGCAGTACTTC. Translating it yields CASSYGQAPSYEQYF. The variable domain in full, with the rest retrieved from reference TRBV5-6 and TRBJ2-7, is DAGVTQSPTHLIKTRGQQVTLRCSPKSGHDTVSWYQQALGQGPQFIFQYYEEEERQRGNFPDRFSGHQFPNYSSELNVNALLLGDSALYLCASSYGQAPSYEQYFGPGTRLTVT.

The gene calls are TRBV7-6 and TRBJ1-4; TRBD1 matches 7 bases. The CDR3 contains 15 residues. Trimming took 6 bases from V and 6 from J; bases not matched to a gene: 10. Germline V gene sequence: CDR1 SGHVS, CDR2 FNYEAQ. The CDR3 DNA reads TGTGCCAGCAGTCCGACAGGGAGAAATGATGAAAAACTGTTTTTT. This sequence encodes CASSPTGRNDEKLFF. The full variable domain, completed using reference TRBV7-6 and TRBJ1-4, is GAGVSQSPRYKVTKRGQDVALRCDPISGHVSLYWYRQALGQGPEFLTYFNYEAQQDKSGLPNDRFSAERPEGSISTLTIQRTEQRDSAMYRCASSPTGRNDEKLFFGSGTQLSVL.

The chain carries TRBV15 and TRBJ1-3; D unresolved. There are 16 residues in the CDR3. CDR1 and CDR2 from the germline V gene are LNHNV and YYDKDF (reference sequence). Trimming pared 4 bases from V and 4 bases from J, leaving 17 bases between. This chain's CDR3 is CATSTGGRRGGNTIYF. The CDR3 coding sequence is TGTGCCACCAGCACTGGTGGACGGAGAGGGGGAAACACCATATATTTT.

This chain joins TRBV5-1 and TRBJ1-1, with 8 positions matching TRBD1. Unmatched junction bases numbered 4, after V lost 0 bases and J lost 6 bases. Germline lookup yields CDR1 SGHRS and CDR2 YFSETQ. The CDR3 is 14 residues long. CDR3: CASSLGQGLAEAFF. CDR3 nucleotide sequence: TGCGCCAGCAGCTTGGGACAGGGGTTAGCTGAAGCTTTCTTT. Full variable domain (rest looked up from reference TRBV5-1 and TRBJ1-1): KAGVTQTPRYLIKTRGQQVTLSCSPISGHRSVSWYQQTPGQGLQFLFEYFSETQRNKGNFPGRFSGRQFSNSRSEMNVSTLELGDSALYLCASSLGQGLAEAFFGQGTRLTVV.

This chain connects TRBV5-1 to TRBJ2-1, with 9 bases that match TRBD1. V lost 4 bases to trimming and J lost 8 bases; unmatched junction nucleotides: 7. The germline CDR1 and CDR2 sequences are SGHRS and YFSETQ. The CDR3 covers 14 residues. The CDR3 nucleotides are TGCGCCAGCAGCGCCGGGACAGGGATAGATGAGCAGTTCTTC. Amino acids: CASSAGTGIDEQFF.

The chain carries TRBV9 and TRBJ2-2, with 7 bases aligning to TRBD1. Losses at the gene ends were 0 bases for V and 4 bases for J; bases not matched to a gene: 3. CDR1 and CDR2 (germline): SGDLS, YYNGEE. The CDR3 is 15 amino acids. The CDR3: CASSVAGTATGELFF. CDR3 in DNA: TGTGCCAGCAGCGTAGCAGGGACAGCCACCGGGGAGCTGTTTTTT.

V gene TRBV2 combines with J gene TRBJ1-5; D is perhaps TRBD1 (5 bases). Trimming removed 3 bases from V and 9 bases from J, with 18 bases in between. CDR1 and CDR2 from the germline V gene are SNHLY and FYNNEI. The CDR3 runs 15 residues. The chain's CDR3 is CASSDGGGLSRPQHF. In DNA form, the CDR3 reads TGTGCCAGCAGTGATGGTGGGGGACTTAGTCGGCCCCAGCATTTT. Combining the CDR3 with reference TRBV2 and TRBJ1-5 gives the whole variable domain EPEVTQTPSHQVTQMGQEVILRCVPISNHLYFYWYRQILGQKVEFLVSFYNNEISEKSEIFDDQFSVERPDGSNFTLKIRSTKLEDSAMYFCASSDGGGLSRPQHFGDGTRLSIL.

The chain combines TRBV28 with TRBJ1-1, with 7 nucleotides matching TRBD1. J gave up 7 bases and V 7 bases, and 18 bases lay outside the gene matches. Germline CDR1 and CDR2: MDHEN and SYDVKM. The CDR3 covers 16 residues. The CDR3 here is CASIPGGTARVVEAFF. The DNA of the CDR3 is TGTGCCAGCATCCCCGGAGGGACAGCCCGTGTCGTTGAAGCTTTCTTT. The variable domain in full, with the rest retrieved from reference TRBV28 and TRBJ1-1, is DVKVTQSSRYLVKRTGEKVFLECVQDMDHENMFWYRQDPGLGLRLIYFSYDVKMKEKGDIPEGYSVSREKKERFSLILESASTNQTSMYLCASIPGGTARVVEAFFGQGTRLTVV.

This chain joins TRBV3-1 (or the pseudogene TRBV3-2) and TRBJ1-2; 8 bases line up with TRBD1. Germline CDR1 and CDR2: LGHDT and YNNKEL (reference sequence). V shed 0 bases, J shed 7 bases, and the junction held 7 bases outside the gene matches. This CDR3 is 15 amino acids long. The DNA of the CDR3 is TGTGCCAGCAGCCAAGATTGGCAGGGGGCCGGTGGCTACACCTTC. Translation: CASSQDWQGAGGYTF.

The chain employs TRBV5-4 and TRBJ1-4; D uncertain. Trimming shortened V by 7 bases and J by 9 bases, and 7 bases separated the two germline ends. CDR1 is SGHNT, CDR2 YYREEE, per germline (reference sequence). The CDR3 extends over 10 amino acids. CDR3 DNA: TGTGCCAGCGTAACTCAAAAACTGTTTTTT. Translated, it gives CASVTQKLFF.

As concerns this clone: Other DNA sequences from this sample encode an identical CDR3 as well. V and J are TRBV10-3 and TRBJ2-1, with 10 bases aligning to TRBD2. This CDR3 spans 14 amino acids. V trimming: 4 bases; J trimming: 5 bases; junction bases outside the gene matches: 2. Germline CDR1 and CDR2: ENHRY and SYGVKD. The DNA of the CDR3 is TGTGCCATCAGTGGGACTAGCGGTGACAATGAGCAGTTCTTC. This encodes CAISGTSGDNEQFF.

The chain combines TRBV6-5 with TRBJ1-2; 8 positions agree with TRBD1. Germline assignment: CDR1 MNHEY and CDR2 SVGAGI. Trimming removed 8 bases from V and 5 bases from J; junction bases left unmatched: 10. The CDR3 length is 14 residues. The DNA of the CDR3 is TGTGCCAGCGGTCTTTCAGGGGGCGCTTATGGCTACACCTTC. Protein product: CASGLSGGAYGYTF.

The CDR3 spells CASSLSEYTEAFF. The DNA of the CDR3 is TGTGCCAGCAGTTTATCCGAGTACACTGAAGCTTTCTTT. The chain has TRBV27 and TRBJ1-1, with D uncertain. Looked up from germline, CDR1 is MNHEY and CDR2 is SMNVEV (reference sequence). V was shortened by 0 bases and J by 3 bases, with 5 bases between the two germline ends. CDR3 size: 13 residues.

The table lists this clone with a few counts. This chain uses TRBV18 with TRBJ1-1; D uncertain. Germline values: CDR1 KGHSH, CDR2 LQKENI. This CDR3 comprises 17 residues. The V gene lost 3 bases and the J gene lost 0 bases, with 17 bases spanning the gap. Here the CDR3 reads CASSPDAGITVNTEAFF. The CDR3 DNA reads TGTGCCAGCTCACCCGACGCGGGGATTACGGTGAACACTGAAGCTTTCTTT.

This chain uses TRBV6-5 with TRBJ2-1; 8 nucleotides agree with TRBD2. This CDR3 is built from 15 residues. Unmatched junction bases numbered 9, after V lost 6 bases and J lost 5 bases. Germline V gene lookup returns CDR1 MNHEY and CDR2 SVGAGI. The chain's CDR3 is CASSPGTRGNNEQFF. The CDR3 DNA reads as TGTGCCAGCAGCCCCGGGACTAGGGGGAACAATGAGCAGTTCTTC.

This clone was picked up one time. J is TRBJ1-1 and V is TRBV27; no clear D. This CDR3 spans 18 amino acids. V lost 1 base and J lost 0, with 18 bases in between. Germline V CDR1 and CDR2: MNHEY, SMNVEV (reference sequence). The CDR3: CASSLFSPPEGMNTEAFF. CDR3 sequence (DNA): TGTGCCAGCAGTTTATTTAGTCCCCCGGAGGGTATGAACACTGAAGCTTTCTTT.